The clone carrying this T cell receptor beta chain was picked up a small number of times. In making diagnoses, clinical symptoms, serum thyroxine and TRAb, thyroid ultrasound and orbital computed tomography were all used. The sample is drawn from a study of T cells in Graves' hyperthyroidism and ophthalmopathy. Amplification yielded TCR beta CDR3 regions, with RNA transcripts as the source. A set of HTBI primers served as the primers for a first-round RT-PCR of the TCR CDR3. One entry per CDR3 protein, called by TCRdb with MiXCR from the multiplex PCR reads. The repertoire consists of about 350,000 distinct CDR3 sequences, with approximately 13% occurring once and the leading ten covering roughly 33%. In germline, CDR1 is SGHRS, CDR2 YFSETQ. V dropped 1 base and J dropped 0 bases, with 9 bases sitting between them. The length of the CDR3 is 15 residues.

Input material: blood. The chain joins TRBV5-1 to TRBJ2-3, with D unresolved. The receptor was derived from a woman in her 40s with Graves' ophthalmopathy. The CDR3 DNA reads as TGCGCCAGCAGCTTGAACGGGCATAGCACAGATACGCAGTATTTT. It codes for CASSLNGHSTDTQYF. The full variable domain, in which reference TRBV5-1 and TRBJ2-3 provide the parts outside the CDR3, is KAGVTQTPRYLIKTRGQQVTLSCSPISGHRSVSWYQQTPGQGLQFLFEYFSETQRNKGNFPGRFSGRQFSNSRSEMNVSTLELGDSALYLCASSLNGHSTDTQYFGPGTRLTVL.